Given below is one T cell receptor (beta chain) in context. What it binds is unknown. Given a much more abundant clone one base away, this may be a read error. Trimming shortened V by 2 bases and J by 13 bases, and 18 bases separated the two germline ends. The CDR3 consists of 13 residues. The germline gives CDR1 SGHNT, CDR2 YYREEE (reference sequence). This record belongs to a study of glioma-infiltrating T cells. Regarding the study as a whole: Very few CDR3 sequences were shared between tissue and blood.

Using RNA template, CDR3s of TCR alpha and beta were amplified with iRepertoire arm-PCR. TCRdb re-derived calls from the multiplex PCR reads in MiXCR, one entry per CDR3 protein. Here the sample spans about 180,000 distinct CDR3 sequences, around 40% being singletons. This TCR derives from a human donor with low-grade glioma or glioblastoma, undergoing nonglioma brain surgery, or in good health (not recorded which). The chain recombines TRBV5-4 with TRBJ1-1; D is unclear. The sample consisted of glioma tissue, nonneoplastic brain tissue, or PBMCs (not recorded which). The CDR3 region is CASSFSNGEGGFF. The CDR3 nucleotides read TGTGCCAGCAGCTTCTCAAATGGGGAGGGAGGTTTCTTT.